This T cell receptor (beta chain) was sequenced during a study of blood T cells in healthy people across ages. Together with a sample-barcoded 5' primer, a J-beta primer mix was included in a second PCR lasting about 7 to 12 cycles. TCRdb ran MiXCR on the 5' RACE reads and lists one entry per CDR3 protein. Of some 1.4 million distinct CDR3 sequences in the sample, 42% were seen once. This clonotype was seen a few times. Per individual sample, total RNA of at least 6 micrograms was extracted. V was pared by 8 bases and J by 1 base, with 10 bases between. The CDR3 is 13 amino acids. The receptor was isolated from a woman aged 18-29 years in good health. The rearrangement joins TRBV12-3 or TRBV12-4 to TRBJ2-3; a weak D match, TRBD2 (6 bases). The sequenced sample was blood. In DNA form, the CDR3 reads TGTGCCAGCGAGTCTAGCGGCACAGATACGCAGTATTTT. This codes for CASESSGTDTQYF.